Sequencing of this T cell receptor beta chain was carried out in a study of Ad26.COV2.S vaccination and SARS-CoV-2 variants. Study details: Donor allocation was to the COV1001 Ad26.COV2.S trial arm. Findings and caveats of the study: Possible underestimation of total T cell responses by the TCR breadth and depth analyses was noted.

Germline CDR1 is LGHNT and CDR2 is FRNRAP. CDR3 length: 14 residues. Specified treatment: some 20 received Ad26.COV2.S at low or high dose, single or two shots; about 5 received placebo; per-sample allocation not given. It was on day 63 after the first vaccine or placebo injection that samples were taken. An Ad26 vector that expressed Wuhan-strain SARS-CoV-2 spike constituted the vaccine. Clones were read by immunoSEQ multiplex PCR, and TCRdb kept only the in-frame ones, dropping some. Seen here are 380,000 or so clones, under 90% observed once, and the top ten hold just under 7.5%. A word on this clone: The antigen is not known. The junction departs from the called germline gene at one end, perhaps through a read error.

Here the sequenced sample was peripheral blood, taken in a trial of Ad26.COV2.S vaccine versus placebo. This clonotype was obtained from a person between 18 and 65 years old who received the Ad26.COV2.S COVID-19 vaccine or a placebo. The chain couples TRBV12-5 to TRBJ2-7, with 11 bases identical to TRBD1. The CDR3 bases are TGTGCTAGTGGGTTGGGACAGGGGGCCTACGAGCAGTACTTC. This translates into CASGLGQGAYEQYF.